This TCR beta chain was captured by sequencing in a study of cytomegalovirus exposure and HLA in healthy donors. Overall study findings and caveats: Rare TCR sequences predominated, though certain public TCRs were found in many donors.

Worth noting for this clone: Its antigen is not identified.

Per the germline V gene, CDR1 is SGHAT and CDR2 is FQNNGV. V was pared by 1 base and J by 9 bases, with 6 bases of the junction left unmatched. This CDR3 has 14 amino acids. PCR primers comprised 60 Vbeta and 13 Jbeta primers. Libraries were prepared by immunoSEQ multiplex PCR; TCRdb keeps only in-frame clonotypes and omits some of them. Altogether about 150,000 clones are present, approximately 80% being singletons, with the ten largest covering 3% to 4.5%. The origin of this receptor is a male donor in good health and CMV-seronegative. The sequenced sample was PBMCs. This chain uses TRBV11-2 with TRBJ2-3, with 8 bases identical to TRBD1. CDR3 DNA: TGTGCCAGCAGCTTAGTCCGGGACAGGTCAACGCAGTATTTT. Translated, it gives CASSLVRDRSTQYF.